Listed below are T cell receptor beta chains from one sample, sequenced in a study of long-term antiretroviral therapy in people with HIV. The table came from immunoSEQ multiplex PCR; TCRdb's copy has only in-frame clones and leaves some out. This table holds 25,000 to 35,000 clones, 80% to 90% found once. The material was unsorted PBMCs, obtained roughly 5 years before starting antiretroviral therapy. These receptors originate from a man aged 50-59 years with HIV. The CDR3 runs from the conserved cysteine through the conserved F or W. A D gene is named only where the DNA matches it firmly. For some rows the clone size is stated as once, few or many, or as a class when expanded; others skip it.

clone_size	v_call	d_call	j_call	cdr3_aa	cdr3_nt
NA	TRBV28	NA	TRBJ2-2	CAAWGAGEYTGELFF	TGTGCCGCCTGGGGAGCAGGGGAATACACCGGGGAGCTGTTTTTT
NA	TRBV10-1	TRBD2	TRBJ2-3	CASSESAGGQASDTQYF	TGCGCCAGCAGTGAATCTGCGGGGGGGCAGGCTTCAGATACGCAGTATTTT
NA	TRBV7-5	NA	TRBJ2-3	CARSLGPCTDTQYF	TGTGCCAGAAGCTTAGGTCCCTGCACAGATACGCAGTATTTT
NA	TRBV19	TRBD2	TRBJ2-7	CASSTGLAYEQYF	TGTGCCAGTAGTACAGGACTAGCCTACGAGCAGTACTTC
NA	TRBV25-1	NA	TRBJ1-5	CASCSDGFNQPQHF	TGTGCCAGCTGCTCGGATGGGTTCAATCAGCCCCAGCATTTT
few	TRBV7-9	NA	TRBJ2-7	CASSLTGTYEQYF	TGTGCCAGCAGCTTGACTGGGACCTACGAGCAGTACTTC
NA	TRBV5-1	NA	TRBJ2-1	CASSPWIKGGLNEQFF	TGCGCCAGCAGCCCCTGGATAAAAGGGGGTCTTAATGAGCAGTTCTTC
NA	TRBV5-1	NA	TRBJ1-3	CASSYGTAGNTIYF	TGCGCCAGCAGCTACGGAACCGCTGGAAACACCATATATTTT
NA	TRBV9	TRBD1	TRBJ1-1	CASSVARDRGVTEAFF	TGTGCCAGCAGCGTAGCTCGTGACAGGGGAGTGACTGAAGCTTTCTTT
once	TRBV5-1	TRBD1	TRBJ1-1	CASRATGTGTTEAFF	TGCGCCAGCAGGGCAACCGGGACAGGGACTACTGAAGCTTTCTTT
NA	TRBV6-4	NA	TRBJ1-1	CASSPMGGNTEAFF	TGTGCCAGCAGTCCCATGGGTGGCAACACTGAAGCTTTCTTT
NA	TRBV5-6	TRBD1	TRBJ1-6	CASSSAGTGIPLHF	TGTGCCAGCAGCTCCGCCGGGACAGGTATACCCCTCCACTTT
NA	TRBV7-6	NA	TRBJ1-3	CASSEVRGGRGPSGNTIYF	TGTGCCAGCAGCGAGGTGCGGGGGGGCCGGGGCCCCTCTGGAAACACCATATATTTT
NA	TRBV19	TRBD1	TRBJ1-5	CATADRRSVKGNQPQHF	TGTGCCACCGCGGACAGGCGAAGCGTAAAGGGCAATCAGCCCCAGCATTTT
NA	TRBV7-2	NA	TRBJ2-2	CASSLVGPNTGELFF	TGTGCCAGCAGCTTAGTCGGACCAAACACCGGGGAGCTGTTTTTT
once	TRBV7-2	TRBD1	TRBJ1-1	CASSSGAQGGHTEAFF	TGTGCCAGCAGCTCGGGGGCACAGGGGGGGCACACTGAAGCTTTCTTT
NA	TRBV11-2	NA	TRBJ2-4	CASSLEVVRNIQYF	TGTGCCAGCAGCTTAGAAGTAGTGAGAAACATTCAGTACTTC
NA	TRBV2	TRBD1	TRBJ2-2	CASRDPRDSFTGELFF	TGTGCCAGCAGGGACCCTCGGGACAGCTTTACCGGGGAGCTGTTTTTT
NA	TRBV7-2	NA	TRBJ2-1	CASSLTNNEQFF	TGTGCCAGCAGCTTAACGAACAATGAGCAGTTCTTC
NA	TRBV15	NA	TRBJ2-2	CATSRGGTGELFF	TGTGCCACCAGTAGAGGGGGCACCGGGGAGCTGTTTTTT
NA	TRBV7-9	NA	TRBJ2-7	CATGDGTYEQYF	TGTGCCACGGGGGACGGCACGTACGAGCAGTACTTC
NA	TRBV20-1	NA	TRBJ2-2	CSAPTGELFF	TGCAGTGCCCCCACCGGGGAGCTGTTTTTT
NA	TRBV6-6	NA	TRBJ2-1	CASTSAMGPYNEQFF	TGTGCCAGCACCTCAGCGATGGGACCCTACAATGAGCAGTTCTTC
NA	TRBV7-2	NA	TRBJ1-1	CASSLHGPRNTEAFF	TGTGCCAGCAGCTTACACGGGCCCAGAAACACTGAAGCTTTCTTT
NA	TRBV7-2	NA	TRBJ2-5	CASSLEPYGTQYF	TGTGCCAGCAGCTTAGAACCCTACGGGACCCAGTACTTC
NA	TRBV28	TRBD2	TRBJ2-5	CASSPLAGRETQYF	TGTGCCAGCAGTCCGCTAGCGGGGCGGGAGACCCAGTACTTC
once	TRBV6-5	NA	TRBJ1-1	CASSPTGTEAFF	TGTGCCAGCAGTCCAACCGGGACTGAAGCTTTCTTT
once	TRBV5-4	TRBD1	TRBJ1-1	CASSFWAGGTEAFF	TGTGCCAGCAGCTTTTGGGCAGGGGGCACTGAAGCTTTCTTT
NA	TRBV6-6	TRBD2	TRBJ2-1	CASRGLAGDNYNEQFF	TGTGCCAGCAGAGGACTAGCGGGAGATAACTACAATGAGCAGTTCTTC
NA	TRBV11-3	NA	TRBJ1-2	CASSPSGGRVIVSYTF	TGTGCCAGCAGCCCAAGCGGGGGGCGAGTCATCGTTAGCTACACCTTC
few	TRBV5-1	TRBD2	TRBJ2-7	CASSLIAGDSYEQYF	TGCGCCAGCAGCTTGATAGCGGGGGACTCATACGAGCAGTACTTC
NA	TRBV5-5	TRBD1	TRBJ2-7	CASSLAQDRPSYEQYF	TGTGCCAGCAGCTTGGCCCAGGACAGGCCTTCCTACGAGCAGTACTTC
NA	TRBV29-1	NA	TRBJ2-7	CSVEFQVGGAEQYF	TGCAGCGTTGAATTTCAAGTTGGAGGGGCCGAGCAGTACTTC
NA	TRBV6-6	NA	TRBJ2-1	CASSYSGFQFF	TGTGCCAGCAGTTACTCGGGCTTCCAGTTCTTC
NA	TRBV30	TRBD1	TRBJ2-7	CAWSGGTGGYEQYF	TGTGCCTGGAGTGGGGGGACAGGAGGGTACGAGCAGTACTTC
NA	TRBV7-2	NA	TRBJ2-2	CASSLFQDHGELFF	TGTGCCAGCAGCTTATTCCAGGACCACGGGGAGCTGTTTTTT
NA	TRBV10-3	TRBD2	TRBJ2-1	CAISESELAGVILSYNEQFF	TGTGCCATCAGTGAGTCGGAACTAGCGGGAGTTATCCTGTCCTACAATGAGCAGTTCTTC
NA	TRBV19	NA	TRBJ1-5	CASSKRYLSNQPQHF	TGTGCCAGCAGTAAACGATACCTAAGCAATCAGCCCCAGCATTTT
NA	TRBV10-1	TRBD2	TRBJ2-2	CASSELSGIAGELFF	TGCGCCAGCAGTGAGCTTAGCGGGATTGCCGGGGAGCTGTTTTTT
NA	TRBV7-3	NA	TRBJ2-1	CASSLTGLSEQFF	TGTGCCAGCAGCTTAACAGGTCTAAGTGAGCAGTTCTTC